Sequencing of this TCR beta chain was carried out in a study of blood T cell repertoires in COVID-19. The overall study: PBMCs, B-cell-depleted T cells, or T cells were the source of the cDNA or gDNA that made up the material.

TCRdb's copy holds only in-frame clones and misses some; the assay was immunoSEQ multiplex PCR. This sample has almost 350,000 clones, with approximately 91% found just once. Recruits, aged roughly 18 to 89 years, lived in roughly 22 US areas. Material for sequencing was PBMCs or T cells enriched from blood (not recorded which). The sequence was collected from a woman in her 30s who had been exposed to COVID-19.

CDR3: CASRLRASEQFF. DNA of the CDR3: TGTGCCAGCAGGCTTCGAGCGAGTGAGCAGTTCTTC. The rearrangement joins TRBV11-2 to TRBJ2-1; no reliable D call. Per germline, CDR1 SGHAT and CDR2 FQNNGV. The ends were cut back, 6 bases at V and 9 bases at J, with 12 bases in the middle. The CDR3 has 12 residues.